The source of this TCR beta chain is a study of cytomegalovirus exposure and HLA in healthy donors. About the research overall: In a later analysis, the 90 to 150 validation repertoires were reported to have used the same platform as the 650 to 800 first-cohort repertoires.

Remarks on this clone: What it binds is not known.

Sequenced by immunoSEQ multiplex PCR; TCRdb stores in-frame clones only, minus some. The sample shows about 220,000 clones, 88% of them seen only once. Germline loops: CDR1 SNHLY, CDR2 FYNNEI. Trimming cost V 6 bases and J 7 bases; bases outside gene matches: 15. The CDR3 length is 16 residues. Broader study findings: TCR beta chains numbering under 200 were designated cytomegalovirus-associated. TCR clusters originating in the first cohort tended to co-occur in the 100 to 150 validation repertoires, according to a later analysis. Most TCR sequences were seen very rarely across donors, but some public TCRs occurred in many.

This chain uses TRBV2 with TRBJ2-5, with 9 nucleotides matching TRBD2. The clonotype originates from a woman in her late teens or twenties in good health and CMV-seronegative. The sample was PBMCs. This CDR3 is CASRVTAGGTYGTQYF. In nucleotides, the CDR3 is TGTGCCAGCAGGGTCACGGCGGGAGGGACCTATGGGACCCAGTACTTC.